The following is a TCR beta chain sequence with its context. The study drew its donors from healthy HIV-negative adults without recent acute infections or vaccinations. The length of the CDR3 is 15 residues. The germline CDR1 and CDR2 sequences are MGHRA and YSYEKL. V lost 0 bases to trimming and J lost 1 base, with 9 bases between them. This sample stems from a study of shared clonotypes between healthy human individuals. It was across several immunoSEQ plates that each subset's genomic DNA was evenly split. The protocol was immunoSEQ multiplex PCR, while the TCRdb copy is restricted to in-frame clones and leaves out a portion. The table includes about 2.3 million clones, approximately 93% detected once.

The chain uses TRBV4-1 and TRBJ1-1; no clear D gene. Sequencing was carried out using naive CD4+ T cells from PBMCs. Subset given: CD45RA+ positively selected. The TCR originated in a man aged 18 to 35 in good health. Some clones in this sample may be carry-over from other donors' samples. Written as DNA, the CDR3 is TGCGCCAGCAGCCAAGATTCGGAGCGGAACACTGAAGCTTTCTTT. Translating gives CASSQDSERNTEAFF.